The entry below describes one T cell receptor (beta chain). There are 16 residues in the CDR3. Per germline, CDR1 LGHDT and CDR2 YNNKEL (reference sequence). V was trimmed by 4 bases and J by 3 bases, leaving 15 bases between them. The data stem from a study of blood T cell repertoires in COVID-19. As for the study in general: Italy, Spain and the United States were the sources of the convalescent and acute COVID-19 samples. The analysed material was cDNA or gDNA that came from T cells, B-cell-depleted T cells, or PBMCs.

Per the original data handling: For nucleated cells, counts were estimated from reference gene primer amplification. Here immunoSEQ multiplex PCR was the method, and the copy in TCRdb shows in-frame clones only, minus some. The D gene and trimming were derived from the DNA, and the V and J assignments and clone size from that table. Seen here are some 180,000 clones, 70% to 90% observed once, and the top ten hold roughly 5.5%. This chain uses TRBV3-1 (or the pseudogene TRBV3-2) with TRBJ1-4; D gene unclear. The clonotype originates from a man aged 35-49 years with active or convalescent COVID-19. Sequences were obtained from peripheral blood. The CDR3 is CASSLPLGDANEKLFF. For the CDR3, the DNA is TGTGCCAGCAGCCTCCCCTTAGGAGACGCTAATGAAAAACTGTTTTTT.